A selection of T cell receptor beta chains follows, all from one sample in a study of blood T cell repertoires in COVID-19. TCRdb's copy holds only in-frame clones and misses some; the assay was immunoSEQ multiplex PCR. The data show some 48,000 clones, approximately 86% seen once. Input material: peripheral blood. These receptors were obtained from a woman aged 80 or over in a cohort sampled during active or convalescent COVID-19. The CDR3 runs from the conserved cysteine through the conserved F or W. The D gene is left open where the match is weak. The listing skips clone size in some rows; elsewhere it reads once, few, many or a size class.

CASKGSGSSSYEQYF	TGTGCCAGCAAGGGTAGCGGGAGCTCGTCCTACGAGCAGTACTTC	-	TRBV27	TRBJ2-7	TRBD2
CASSATDRTDSPLHF	TGTGCCAGCAGCGCAACGGACAGGACAGATTCACCCCTCCACTTT	-	TRBV7-9	TRBJ1-6	TRBD1
CATSDGREFEAFF	TGTGCCACCAGTGACGGGAGGGAGTTTGAAGCTTTCTTT	-	TRBV24-1	TRBJ1-1	-
CASSLDYPGMGTGELFF	TGCGCCAGCAGCTTGGACTATCCAGGGATGGGGACCGGGGAGCTGTTTTTT	-	TRBV5-1	TRBJ2-2	-
CASSGGQGTETQYF	TGTGCCAGCAGTGGAGGACAGGGAACGGAGACCCAGTACTTC	-	TRBV2	TRBJ2-5	TRBD1
CASSEVSRDRQYF	TGTGCCAGCAGTGAAGTGTCGCGGGATAGGCAGTATTTT	-	TRBV2	TRBJ2-3	-
CASSHPKRAEQFF	TGTGCCAGCAGCCACCCAAAGCGGGCTGAGCAGTTCTTC	once	TRBV11-2	TRBJ2-1	-
CASSSAGGAIGSPLHF	TGTGCCAGCAGCTCCGCGGGGGGGGCAATAGGTTCACCCCTCCACTTT	-	TRBV7-8	TRBJ1-6	-
CASVAGGTGELFF	TGTGCCAGCGTTGCAGGGGGGACCGGGGAGCTGTTTTTT	-	TRBV5-6	TRBJ2-2	-
CASKTGTGGTGELFF	TGCGCCAGCAAGACCGGGACAGGGGGAACCGGGGAGCTGTTTTTT	-	TRBV5-1	TRBJ2-2	TRBD1
CASTERQGVNSPLHF	TGTGCCAGCACCGAAAGACAGGGGGTAAATTCACCCCTCCACTTT	-	TRBV6-5	TRBJ1-6	TRBD1
CASSRQGTGNTIYF	TGCGCCAGCAGCCGACAGGGGACTGGAAACACCATATATTTT	-	TRBV23-1	TRBJ1-3	TRBD1
CASSRHSGDKETQYF	TGTGCCAGTAGTAGACACAGCGGGGACAAAGAGACCCAGTACTTC	-	TRBV19	TRBJ2-5	-
CASSPSGGAYNEQFF	TGTGCCAGCAGTCCTAGCGGAGGGGCCTACAATGAGCAGTTCTTC	-	TRBV11-3	TRBJ2-1	TRBD2
CASSLVGGESAEAFF	TGTGCCAGCAGCTTAGTAGGCGGTGAGTCGGCTGAAGCTTTCTTT	-	TRBV7-2	TRBJ1-1	-
CASSLGSSGVYEQYF	TGTGCCAGCAGCTTAGGTTCTAGCGGCGTCTACGAGCAGTACTTC	-	TRBV11-2	TRBJ2-7	TRBD2
CASSFQGRNEKLFF	TGTGCCAGCAGCTTTCAGGGGCGGAATGAAAAACTGTTTTTT	once	TRBV7-2	TRBJ1-4	-
CASSSDQGAGYTF	TGTGCCAGCAGCTCAGATCAGGGGGCAGGCTACACCTTC	-	TRBV7-9	TRBJ1-2	TRBD1
CAWSVGAGRNEQFF	TGTGCCTGGAGTGTTGGGGCCGGACGAAATGAGCAGTTCTTC	-	TRBV30	TRBJ2-1	-
CASSGPSGSTEAFF	TGTGCCAGCAGCGGACCGTCGGGGAGCACTGAAGCTTTCTTT	-	TRBV9	TRBJ1-1	-
CASRNQGSYEQYF	TGCGCCAGCAGGAACCAGGGTTCCTACGAGCAGTACTTC	-	TRBV5-1	TRBJ2-7	-
CASSSHGGTGTEAFF	TGTGCCAGCAGCTCCCATGGGGGGACAGGGACTGAAGCTTTCTTT	-	TRBV11-2	TRBJ1-1	TRBD1
CASSKEGQGADSGNTIYF	TGTGCCAGCAGCAAAGAAGGACAGGGGGCAGACTCTGGAAACACCATATATTTT	-	TRBV21-1	TRBJ1-3	-
CASSLAGTSNSDTQYF	TGCGCCAGCAGCTTGGCCGGGACTAGCAACTCCGATACGCAGTATTTT	-	TRBV5-1	TRBJ2-3	TRBD2
CASSVDGQSNQPQHF	TGTGCCAGCAGCGTAGATGGACAGAGCAATCAGCCCCAGCATTTT	-	TRBV9	TRBJ1-5	-
CASSVERGTEAFF	TGTGCCAGCAGCGTAGAAAGAGGGACTGAAGCTTTCTTT	-	TRBV9	TRBJ1-1	-
CASSLDAGPTDTQYF	TGTGCCAGCAGCTTAGACGCGGGACCCACAGATACGCAGTATTTT	once	TRBV7-2	TRBJ2-3	-
CASSFASGGSSTDTQYF	TGCGCCAGCAGCTTTGCTAGCGGGGGATCTAGCACAGATACGCAGTATTTT	-	TRBV5-1	TRBJ2-3	TRBD2
CASSQDLGGGLNTGELFF	TGTGCCAGCAGCCAAGATCTCGGGGGAGGCCTAAACACCGGGGAGCTGTTTTTT	-	TRBV3-1/TRBV3-2	TRBJ2-2	-
CASSNPAGGRVHNEQFF	TGTGCCAGCAGCAACCCGGCGGGGGGGCGCGTCCACAATGAGCAGTTCTTC	-	TRBV7-9	TRBJ2-1	TRBD2
CASSPLGGTSPLHF	TGTGCCAGCAGCCCATTGGGGGGGACATCACCCCTCCACTTT	-	TRBV11-2	TRBJ1-6	-
CATSDLSPTSGSYEQYF	TGTGCCACCAGTGATTTAAGCCCCACTAGCGGGAGCTACGAGCAGTACTTC	-	TRBV24-1	TRBJ2-7	TRBD2
CASSLAVHYNEQFF	TGTGCCAGCAGCTTAGCGGTCCACTACAATGAGCAGTTCTTC	-	TRBV11-2	TRBJ2-1	-
CASDETNYGYTF	TGTGCCAGCGATGAAACAAACTATGGCTACACCTTC	-	TRBV6-5	TRBJ1-2	-
CASSPTGVSKGYTF	TGTGCCAGCAGCCCAACAGGGGTGTCAAAGGGCTACACCTTC	once	TRBV11-3	TRBJ1-2	TRBD1
CASSPRREYYNEQFF	TGTGCCAGCAGCCCCCGGCGGGAGTACTACAATGAGCAGTTCTTC	once	TRBV5-4	TRBJ2-1	TRBD2
CASSSHGLAGVWEQFF	TGTGCCAGCAGCTCGCACGGACTAGCGGGAGTTTGGGAGCAGTTCTTC	once	TRBV5-6	TRBJ2-1	TRBD2
CASSPSGISYNEQFF	TGTGCCAGCAGCCCTAGCGGGATCTCCTACAATGAGCAGTTCTTC	-	TRBV11-3	TRBJ2-1	TRBD2
CASSLSGTATGELFF	TGTGCCAGCAGTTTATCTGGGACAGCCACCGGGGAGCTGTTTTTT	few	TRBV27	TRBJ2-2	TRBD1
CASSQAGQMTGELFF	TGTGCCAGCAGCCAAGCGGGACAGATGACCGGGGAGCTGTTTTTT	-	TRBV3-1/TRBV3-2	TRBJ2-2	TRBD1
CASSLGADTQYF	TGCGCCAGCAGCTTGGGAGCAGATACGCAGTATTTT	-	TRBV5-1	TRBJ2-3	-
CASSPYTGELFF	TGTGCCAGCAGCCCCTACACCGGGGAGCTGTTTTTT	-	TRBV5-5	TRBJ2-2	-
CASSPLAGNLYNEQFF	TGTGCCAGCAGCCCACTAGCGGGAAACTTATACAATGAGCAGTTCTTC	-	TRBV11-3	TRBJ2-1	TRBD2
CASSLGQGNSGANVLTF	TGCGCCAGCAGCTTGGGGCAGGGCAACTCTGGGGCCAACGTCCTGACTTTC	-	TRBV5-1	TRBJ2-6	-
CASTQRPGTEAFF	TGTGCCAGCACCCAACGCCCAGGCACTGAAGCTTTCTTT	-	TRBV5-5	TRBJ1-1	-
CASSLGTSGGASTDTQYF	TGCGCCAGCAGCTTGGGGACTAGCGGGGGGGCCAGCACAGATACGCAGTATTTT	-	TRBV5-1	TRBJ2-3	TRBD2
CASSSQPGLVNEQYF	TGCGCCAGCAGCTCCCAACCGGGACTAGTAAACGAGCAGTACTTC	-	TRBV5-1	TRBJ2-7	TRBD2
CASSTTGGGYGYTF	TGTGCCAGTAGTACGACAGGGGGTGGGTATGGCTACACCTTC	-	TRBV19	TRBJ1-2	TRBD1
CASSVGQRNTEAFF	TGTGCCAGCAGCGTGGGACAGAGGAACACTGAAGCTTTCTTT	-	TRBV2	TRBJ1-1	TRBD1
CASSPDLAQPQHF	TGTGCCAGCAGCCCCGATCTGGCTCAGCCCCAGCATTTT	-	TRBV7-2	TRBJ1-5	-
CASSLSLVTVSPLHF	TGTGCCAGCAGCTTAAGTTTGGTGACAGTATCACCCCTCCACTTT	-	TRBV11-2	TRBJ1-6	-
CASSPFFSDREPEAFF	TGTGCCAGCTCACCATTTTTCTCGGACAGGGAACCTGAAGCTTTCTTT	-	TRBV18	TRBJ1-1	TRBD1
CASSQDPGTSGSGEQFF	TGTGCCAGCAGCCAAGACCCCGGGACTAGCGGGAGCGGAGAGCAGTTCTTC	-	TRBV3-1/TRBV3-2	TRBJ2-1	TRBD2
CASSIGTGISGELFF	TGTGCCAGCTCAATAGGGACAGGGATCTCCGGGGAGCTGTTTTTT	-	TRBV18	TRBJ2-2	TRBD1
CASSSYALWGVGYEQYF	TGTGCCAGCAGCTCCTACGCCCTTTGGGGGGTCGGGTACGAGCAGTACTTC	once	TRBV11-3	TRBJ2-7	-
CASTKTSGGQPQHF	TGTGCCAGCACCAAAACATCCGGAGGTCAGCCCCAGCATTTT	-	TRBV6-6	TRBJ1-5	-
CASSRLAGSVEQFF	TGTGCCAGCAGTAGACTAGCGGGATCAGTTGAGCAGTTCTTC	-	TRBV6-2/TRBV6-3	TRBJ2-1	TRBD2
CASSVTRLAGELFF	TGTGCCAGCAGCGTAACGAGACTAGCCGGGGAGCTGTTTTTT	-	TRBV9	TRBJ2-2	-
CASSFLGGDNSPLHF	TGTGCCAGCAGCTTTTTGGGGGGGGATAATTCACCCCTCCACTTT	-	TRBV7-6	TRBJ1-6	-